Here is one TCR beta chain with its context. No antigen is known for it. No clone much larger than this one lies a single base away; base qualities are absent. Whole blood was collected in K2EDTA tubes by collaborating institutions according to the institutions' own protocols. For TCRbeta analysis, collaborator samples were shipped as frozen whole blood, as isolated PBMCs, or as DNA extracted from either sample type. TCRbeta CDR3 regions were amplified from genomic DNA by means of the immunoSEQ Assay, a bias-controlled multiplex PCR. As for the original processing: The number of nucleated cells in each sample was estimated from the amplification of reference gene primers within the assay. Sequence reads were collapsed and filtered to measure the absolute abundance of every unique TCRbeta CDR3 rearrangement. For each sample, productive Simpson clonality was calculated by taking the square root of Simpson's diversity index across productive rearrangements. This is the immuneACCESS table as TCRdb keeps it, with only in-frame sequences that have V and J called. A part of the clones is gone; compared with another copy, unresolved V genes explain less than half, and the rest is unexplained. V, J and clone size are taken as reported in that table, and D and trimming were inferred from the DNA itself. The sample table lists a few hundred thousand clones, about 85% of them with a count of one. The leading ten clones occupy 3.6% of the sample.

The sample originates from a study of blood T cell repertoires in COVID-19 (dated by TCRdb to the early 2020s). In the study overall: Collaborator samples came from the United States, Italy and Spain and covered acute and convalescent phases of COVID-19. Subjects who had been exposed to COVID-19, were actively infected with it, or had recovered from it provided the deeply sampled blood TCRbeta repertoires that made up the dataset. The samples were drawn from the first 160 participants of the ongoing ImmuneRACE study and from 950 to 1,500 subjects provided by 6 global collaborators. A de-identified subject ID, COVID-19 status, age in years and sex were almost always included in the sample metadata. The repertoires were made available in a free public database intended to serve as a resource for research on the immune response to SARS-CoV-2. Where available, HLA class I and class II types were taken from metadata supplied by the sample provider and were not determined by assay-based typing. The material from the prospective study consisted of cDNA or gDNA derived from T cells, B-cell-depleted T cells, or PBMCs. General conclusions and limits of the study: The quantity of clinical and demographic metadata differed by source and by participant and was supplied without curation.

From the cysteine through the phenylalanine, the CDR3 covers 17 amino acids. CDR3 DNA only is kept here, 51 bases in frame from base 1. After removal of 3 bases from V and 3 bases from J, the junction retains 9 bases not matched to a gene. CDR1 and CDR2 were assigned from the germline V gene (reference sequence) as LGHDT and YNNKEL. The chain is made from TRBV3-1 (or the pseudogene TRBV3-2) and TRBJ1-1; a stretch of 11 junction bases matches TRBD1. What was sequenced was peripheral blood. The TCR was taken from a man between 18 and 29 years old with active or convalescent COVID-19. The CDR3 sequence is CASSHTGTGGWDTEAFF. The nucleotide sequence reads TGTGCCAGCAGCCACACCGGGACAGGGGGGTGGGACACTGAAGCTTTCTTT.